One and the same sample provided the 26 T cell receptor beta chains below, sequenced in a study of shared clonotypes between healthy human individuals. Libraries were prepared by immunoSEQ multiplex PCR; TCRdb keeps only in-frame clonotypes and omits some of them. The sample contains roughly 760,000 clones, approximately 79% of which appear only once. Sequencing used memory CD4+ T cells sorted from blood. Subset meaning: CD45RA-negative fraction. The receptors were sampled from a young woman in good health.

V usage is TRBV5-1 and J usage is TRBJ2-2, with TRBD2 as a possible D gene (5 bases). The CDR3 runs 14 residues. The V and J ends lost 7 bases and 5 bases respectively, with 15 bases between them. Germline CDR1 reads SGHRS; CDR2 reads YFSETQ. The CDR3, as DNA: TGCGCCAGCTCCGGAACCCCGGGAACCGGGGAGCTGTTTTTT. This translates into CASSGTPGTGELFF.

The rearrangement joins TRBV13 to TRBJ2-3, with a weak D call TRBD1 (6 bases). V lost 5 bases, J lost 4 bases, and 10 bases lay in between. The CDR3 covers 13 residues. Germline CDR1 and CDR2: PRHDT and FYEKMQ (reference sequence). Here the CDR3 reads CASSPWGPDTQYF. The CDR3 coding sequence is TGTGCCAGCAGCCCCTGGGGGCCAGATACGCAGTATTTT.

The chain uses TRBV11-2 and TRBJ1-1; D perhaps matches TRBD1 (6 bases). CDR1 is SGHAT, CDR2 FQNNGV, per germline. The CDR3 length is 15 residues. Trimming took off 6 bases at V and 5 bases at J, with 19 bases between the two ends. For the CDR3, the DNA is TGTGCCAGCAGTTCAATCCAGGGAGGGGGAACTGAAGCTTTCTTT. Translated: CASSSIQGGGTEAFF.

CDR3 nucleotide sequence: TGTGCCAGCAGCCGGGGGGGACTAGCGATAGCCAAAAACATTCAGTACTTC. Translated, it gives CASSRGGLAIAKNIQYF. The rearrangement links TRBV11-2 to TRBJ2-4, with 10 bases lining up with TRBD2. The CDR3 covers 17 residues. Germline V gives CDR1 SGHAT, CDR2 FQNNGV. J gave up 0 bases and V 5 bases, and 7 bases lay outside the gene matches.

The chain links TRBV16 to TRBJ2-2, with D hard to call. V dropped 2 bases and J dropped 2 bases, with 6 bases sitting between them. Germline V CDR1 and CDR2: KGHSY, FQNENV. This CDR3 spans 14 amino acids. The CDR3 loop reads CASSQRKNTGELFF. DNA of the CDR3: TGTGCCAGCAGCCAAAGGAAAAACACCGGGGAGCTGTTTTTT.

The chain links TRBV5-1 to TRBJ2-1; weak D call: TRBD1 (7 bases). The CDR3 loop spans 15 amino acids. Germline V gives CDR1 SGHRS, CDR2 YFSETQ. The V end was cut by 5 bases, the J end by 1 base, with 13 bases between. CDR3: CASRKTGTSYNEQFF. Written as DNA, the CDR3 is TGCGCCAGCAGAAAGACAGGGACTTCCTACAATGAGCAGTTCTTC.

The V and J genes are TRBV14 and TRBJ2-7; D not certain. The germline V and J ends were trimmed by 3 bases and 5 bases, with 17 bases remaining between them. The length of the CDR3 is 15 residues. Germline-derived CDR1 and CDR2 are SGHDN and FVKESK. As DNA, the CDR3 is TGTGCCAGCAGCCACCACCTACACTATTCCAACGAGCAGTACTTC. This sequence encodes CASSHHLHYSNEQYF.

The chain couples TRBV7-9 to TRBJ2-2, with a tentative D call TRBD1 (6 bases). CDR3 length: 15 residues. CDR1 SEHNR and CDR2 FQNEAQ come from the germline V gene (reference sequence). Trimming removed 2 bases from V and 3 bases from J, with 10 bases in between. The CDR3 DNA follows: TGTGCCAGCAGCTTAATGACAGGCTACACCGGGGAGCTGTTTTTT. As protein: CASSLMTGYTGELFF.

This rearrangement joins TRBV19 to TRBJ2-3; D is perhaps TRBD1 or TRBD2 (5 bases each). Germline lookup yields CDR1 LNHDA and CDR2 SQIVND (reference sequence). V was cut by 5 bases and J by 5 bases, with 17 bases left in between. This CDR3 spans 15 amino acids. CDR3: CASSPDTGGGDTQYF. The CDR3 coding sequence is TGTGCCAGTAGTCCGGACACTGGAGGTGGAGATACGCAGTATTTT.

This clone was counted a single time. The chain links TRBV5-1 to TRBJ2-2, with 7 bases lining up with TRBD2. The CDR3 is 16 residues long. The germline V gene has CDR1 SGHRS and CDR2 YFSETQ. Trimming removed 3 bases from V and 1 base from J; junction bases left unmatched: 6. The CDR3 protein is CASSSWVAGNTGELFF. The DNA for the CDR3 is TGCGCCAGCAGCTCTTGGGTAGCGGGGAACACCGGGGAGCTGTTTTTT. Complete variable domain (other parts from reference TRBV5-1 and TRBJ2-2): KAGVTQTPRYLIKTRGQQVTLSCSPISGHRSVSWYQQTPGQGLQFLFEYFSETQRNKGNFPGRFSGRQFSNSRSEMNVSTLELGDSALYLCASSSWVAGNTGELFFGEGSRLTVL.

This chain links TRBV27 with TRBJ1-2, with a tentative D call TRBD1 (5 bases). V was clipped by 8 bases and J by 8 bases, with 15 bases between them. Germline lookup yields CDR1 MNHEY and CDR2 SMNVEV (reference sequence). The CDR3 spans 12 residues. The CDR3 DNA reads as TGTGCCAGCGGATGGAGGGGCACCGGCTACACCTTC. Translation gives CASGWRGTGYTF.

The V and J genes are TRBV28 and TRBJ1-2, with TRBD1 as a possible D gene (5 bases). Germline-derived CDR1 and CDR2 are MDHEN and SYDVKM. The V gene lost 4 bases and the J gene lost 4 bases, with 16 bases spanning the gap. CDR3 length equals 15 residues. CDR3 nucleotide sequence: TGTGCCAGCAGTTCCCCCCGGGGCTTCAGCTATGGCTACACCTTC. It yields the protein CASSSPRGFSYGYTF.

With respect to this clone: Other DNA sequences in the sample encode the same CDR3. The chain is built from TRBV5-4 and TRBJ2-2, with 12 bases identical to TRBD2. The trim removed 1 base at V and 8 bases at J, leaving 6 bases unmatched. Germline-derived CDR1 and CDR2 are SGHNT and YYREEE (reference sequence). The CDR3 covers 16 residues. CDR3 residues: CASSLRLAGVGGELFF. CDR3 nucleotides: TGTGCCAGCAGCTTGAGACTAGCGGGAGTAGGTGGGGAGCTGTTTTTT.

The chain uses TRBV5-5 and TRBJ2-7; 13 nucleotides line up with TRBD2. V trimming: 4 bases; J trimming: 4 bases; junction bases outside the gene matches: 14. Germline CDR1 and CDR2: SGHKS and YYEKEE (reference sequence). The length of the CDR3 is 18 residues. CDR3 bases: TGTGCCAGCAGCCGGACTAGCGGGAGCGTTTTGGTTCGGTACGAGCAGTACTTC. Translation gives CASSRTSGSVLVRYEQYF.

This clone was counted a single time. The CDR3 region has the DNA TGTGCCAGCAGCTTCAGGGGCGAAGTCCCCACCGGGGAGCTGTTTTTT. It translates to CASSFRGEVPTGELFF. This chain connects TRBV13 to TRBJ2-2, with a possible D match to TRBD1 (6 bases). The germline V gene encodes CDR1 PRHDT and CDR2 FYEKMQ (reference sequence). The ends were cut back, 3 bases at V and 4 bases at J, with 15 bases in the middle. This CDR3 comprises 16 residues.

The chain has TRBV18 and TRBJ1-4; the D gene is possibly TRBD1 (5 bases). There are 16 residues in the CDR3. Germline values: CDR1 KGHSH, CDR2 LQKENI. Trimming took 3 bases from V and 8 from J, leaving 19 bases between them. The CDR3 here is CASSPMDAGEGEKLFF. CDR3 sequence (DNA): TGTGCCAGCTCACCGATGGACGCGGGGGAGGGAGAAAAACTGTTTTTT. The variable domain in full, completed from reference TRBV18 and TRBJ1-4, reads NAGVMQNPRHLVRRRGQEARLRCSPMKGHSHVYWYRQLPEEGLKFMVYLQKENIIDESGMPKERFSAEFPKEGPSILRIQQVVRGDSAAYFCASSPMDAGEGEKLFFGSGTQLSVL.

The gene calls are TRBV25-1 and TRBJ2-7; 7 bases agree with TRBD2. The germline V gene has CDR1 MGHDK and CDR2 SYGVNS. The CDR3 has 15 residues. V lost 3 bases to trimming and J lost 2 bases; unmatched junction nucleotides: 7. This chain's CDR3 is CASSDETSPTYEQYF. The CDR3 region has the DNA TGTGCCAGCAGTGATGAGACTAGCCCAACCTACGAGCAGTACTTC.

The chain uses TRBV2 and TRBJ2-7; D remains unclear. V gave up 8 bases and J gave up 0 bases, with 17 bases separating them. Per germline, CDR1 SNHLY and CDR2 FYNNEI. The CDR3 has 15 residues. The CDR3 spells CASVDESVSSYEQYF. CDR3 coding DNA: TGTGCCAGCGTTGACGAATCCGTAAGCTCCTACGAGCAGTACTTC.

V and J are TRBV5-8 and TRBJ2-3, with 10 bases that match TRBD1. Germline-derived CDR1 and CDR2 are SGHTS and YDEGEE. J lost 1 base, V lost 0 bases, and 2 bases had no gene match. The CDR3 loop spans 16 amino acids. CDR3 DNA sequence: TGTGCCAGCAGCTTGGACGGGACAGGGGGCACAGATACGCAGTATTTT. Translating gives CASSLDGTGGTDTQYF.

V and J are TRBV27 and TRBJ2-3; TRBD2 aligns across 8 bases. Germline lookup yields CDR1 MNHEY and CDR2 SMNVEV (reference sequence). The CDR3 contains 16 residues. V shed 5 bases, J shed 3 bases, and the junction held 10 bases outside the gene matches. This CDR3 is CASSPRAGLGTDTQYF. In DNA, the CDR3 is TGTGCCAGCAGTCCACGAGCGGGACTAGGGACAGATACGCAGTATTTT.

About this clone: The sample has other DNA sequences that encode this CDR3 too. DNA for the CDR3: TGTGCCAGCAGCCTGACCGGGGGGGCAGATACGCAGTATTTT. Its translation is CASSLTGGADTQYF. The J gene is TRBJ2-3, the V gene TRBV7-9; 8 positions agree with TRBD2. The CDR3 covers 14 residues. The J segment lost 4 bases and the V segment lost 5 bases, leaving 5 bases of the junction unmatched. Germline V gives CDR1 SEHNR, CDR2 FQNEAQ (reference sequence).

With respect to this clone: This clone may be a read error of a much larger clone one base away. This chain joins TRBV5-5 and TRBJ2-7; D call uncertain. Germline values: CDR1 SGHKS, CDR2 YYEKEE (reference sequence). V dropped 4 bases and J dropped 3 bases, with 5 bases sitting between them. This CDR3 region has 11 residues. The CDR3 coding sequence is TGTGCCAGCAGCCTCCACTACGAGCAGTACTTC. This sequence encodes CASSLHYEQYF.

V is TRBV18 and J is TRBJ2-2; 10 positions match TRBD1. Trimming took 1 base from V and 6 from J; bases not matched to a gene: 5. The CDR3 has 16 residues. Per germline, CDR1 KGHSH and CDR2 LQKENI. The chain's CDR3 is CASSPLGQGIAGELFF. DNA for the CDR3: TGTGCCAGCTCACCACTGGGACAGGGGATCGCCGGGGAGCTGTTTTTT.

The chain recombines TRBV5-8 with TRBJ1-4, with 7 bases aligning to TRBD1. Losses at the gene ends were 4 bases for V and 8 bases for J; bases not matched to a gene: 11. The germline V gene encodes CDR1 SGHTS and CDR2 YDEGEE. This CDR3 contains 15 residues. CDR3 nucleotides: TGTGCCAGCAGCGCAGGGACAGTAAGACGGGAAAAACTGTTTTTT. Its protein product is CASSAGTVRREKLFF.

This clone turned up a few times. The V gene is TRBV28, the J gene TRBJ1-2, with a tentative D call TRBD1 (5 bases). Germline lookup yields CDR1 MDHEN and CDR2 SYDVKM. The V gene lost 4 bases and the J gene lost 4 bases, with 10 bases spanning the gap. The CDR3 length is 13 residues. CDR3 region: CASSYTGFYGYTF. In DNA form, the CDR3 reads TGTGCCAGCAGTTACACAGGTTTCTATGGCTACACCTTC.

Notes on this clone: The sample has other DNA sequences that encode this CDR3 too. This chain links TRBV5-4 with TRBJ2-1, with 10 bases identical to TRBD2. The J segment lost 3 bases and the V segment lost 3 bases, leaving 3 bases of the junction unmatched. Germline CDR1 and CDR2: SGHNT and YYREEE (reference sequence). The CDR3 is 15 residues long. In nucleotides, the CDR3 is TGTGCCAGCAGCTCAGGACTAGCGGACTACAATGAGCAGTTCTTC. Translation: CASSSGLADYNEQFF.